The 29 T cell receptor beta chains below all came from one sample that was sequenced in a study of Ad26.COV2.S vaccination and SARS-CoV-2 variants. The sample's treatment: 19 received Ad26.COV2.S at low or high dose, single or two shots; five or six received placebo; per-sample allocation not given. Day 63 after the first vaccine or placebo injection was the time point for sampling. Some clones are missing from TCRdb's copy, which holds only in-frame ones; the method was immunoSEQ multiplex PCR. The sample yields approximately 420,000 clones, approximately 90% seen once. This specimen was peripheral blood, taken in a trial of Ad26.COV2.S vaccine versus placebo. The receptors were gathered from a person between 18 and 65 years old who received the Ad26.COV2.S COVID-19 vaccine or a placebo.

This chain links TRBV9 with TRBJ1-3; D remains ambiguous. The ends were cut back, 4 bases at V and 6 bases at J, with 17 bases in the middle. In germline, CDR1 is SGDLS, CDR2 YYNGEE. CDR3 length: 15 residues. CDR3 in amino acids: CASSPFEVLKNTIYF. Written as DNA, the CDR3 is TGTGCCAGCAGCCCCTTCGAAGTCTTGAAAAACACCATATATTTT.

The gene calls are TRBV25-1 and TRBJ2-5; TRBD2 agrees at 13 bases. V was clipped by 2 bases and J by 5 bases; unmatched bases: 11. The CDR3 totals 18 residues. Germline CDR1 MGHDK, CDR2 SYGVNS. CDR3 sequence reads: CASSELGTSGGGAETQYF. CDR3 bases: TGTGCCAGCAGTGAACTGGGAACTAGCGGGGGGGGAGCGGAGACCCAGTACTTC.

The rearrangement links TRBV10-3 to TRBJ2-1, with 8 bases that match TRBD2. With V trimmed by 2 bases and J by 6 bases, 6 bases remained unmatched. The length of the CDR3 is 15 residues. CDR1 ENHRY and CDR2 SYGVKD come from the germline V gene. The CDR3 DNA sequence: TGTGCCATCAGTGAGCCGGGACTAGGAGGCAATGAGCAGTTCTTC. Amino acids: CAISEPGLGGNEQFF.

The J gene is TRBJ1-1, the V gene TRBV15, with unresolved D. Trimming left V 0 bases short and J 11 bases short, with 10 bases between. The CDR3 totals 12 residues. Germline CDR1 reads LNHNV; CDR2 reads YYDKDF (reference sequence). The CDR3 loop reads CATSRDPVGAFF. The CDR3 DNA reads as TGTGCCACCAGCAGAGATCCCGTCGGGGCTTTCTTT.

The V call is TRBV6-5, the J call TRBJ1-1; D gene uncertain. Germline loops: CDR1 MNHEY, CDR2 SVGAGI. The CDR3 is made up of 14 amino acids. The V end lost 6 bases, the J end lost 4 bases, and 15 bases lay between the germline ends. The CDR3 DNA follows: TGTGCCAGCAGAGCAGAAAGTTTCGCCACTGAAGCTTTCTTT. As protein: CASRAESFATEAFF.

This chain joins TRBV7-9 and TRBJ1-5; the D gene is possibly TRBD1 (6 bases). Trimming took 1 base from V and 4 from J, leaving 17 bases between them. CDR3 length: 17 amino acids. Per germline, CDR1 SEHNR and CDR2 FQNEAQ (reference sequence). Here the CDR3 DNA reads TGTGCCAGCAGCTTAGGCAGGGGATCAGAGAGGAATCAGCCCCAGCATTTT. Translation gives CASSLGRGSERNQPQHF.

CDR3: CASSADFGEQYF. The DNA for the CDR3 is TGTGCCAGTAGCGCGGACTTTGGCGAGCAGTACTTC. The J gene is TRBJ2-7, the V gene TRBV19; D might be TRBD2 (5 bases). This CDR3 has 12 residues. Germline values: CDR1 LNHDA, CDR2 SQIVND (reference sequence). V lost 6 bases and J 6 bases, leaving 12 bases between the germline ends.

The chain is built from TRBV27 and TRBJ1-6; D is ambiguous. The germline CDR1 and CDR2 sequences are MNHEY and SMNVEV (reference sequence). Trimming left V 8 bases short and J 0 bases short, with 11 bases between. The CDR3 runs to 15 residues. DNA of the CDR3: TGTGCCAGCCGAACGGGGAGCTCCTATAATTCACCCCTCCACTTT. Encoded protein: CASRTGSSYNSPLHF.

This clone was counted between two and nine times. The chain joins TRBV4-3 to TRBJ2-2, with 10 bases aligning to TRBD2. Germline values: CDR1 LGHNA, CDR2 YSLEER. The trim removed 5 bases at V and 5 bases at J, leaving 11 bases unmatched. The length of the CDR3 is 17 residues. This CDR3 reads CASSSHSGGQRTGELFF. The CDR3 nucleotides read TGCGCCAGCAGCTCACATAGCGGGGGGCAGCGAACCGGGGAGCTGTTTTTT.

About this clone itself: Other DNA sequences in this sample translate to the same CDR3. The rearrangement joins TRBV30 to TRBJ1-6, with unresolved D. Trimming stripped 0 bases from V and 7 bases from J, with 1 base between. The CDR3 sequence is 11 residues long. Looked up from germline, CDR1 is GTSNPN and CDR2 is SVGIG (reference sequence). CDR3 sequence (DNA): TGTGCCTGGAGTGTCAATTCACCCCTCCACTTT. Its translation is CAWSVNSPLHF.

In DNA form, the CDR3 reads TGTGCCAGCAGTTTAATGGCGGGGTCGGATGAGCAGTTCTTC. Translated: CASSLMAGSDEQFF. V usage is TRBV27 and J usage is TRBJ2-1, with D possibly matching TRBD2 (6 bases). Germline assignment: CDR1 MNHEY and CDR2 SMNVEV (reference sequence). CDR3 length: 14 residues. V shed 2 bases and J shed 8 bases, with 13 bases lying between them.

The chain has TRBV10-3 and TRBJ2-7, with D possibly being TRBD1 or TRBD2 (5 bases each). The CDR3 totals 15 residues. V gave up 3 bases and J gave up 6 bases, with 18 bases separating them. Germline assignment: CDR1 ENHRY and CDR2 SYGVKD. CDR3 nucleotide sequence: TGTGCCATCAGTGATCGTGTCGGGACCCAGGGCGAGCAGTACTTC. Amino acid sequence: CAISDRVGTQGEQYF.

The genes are TRBV10-3 and TRBJ2-3, with TRBD2 matching 11 bases. The germline V gene has CDR1 ENHRY and CDR2 SYGVKD. V shed 3 bases, J shed 3 bases, and the junction held 8 bases outside the gene matches. CDR3 length: 17 amino acids. This CDR3 reads CAISESSGGAWTDTQYF. The CDR3 DNA reads as TGTGCCATCAGTGAAAGTAGCGGGGGGGCCTGGACAGATACGCAGTATTTT.

J is TRBJ2-5 and V is TRBV7-3, with D hard to call. Germline V gene data show CDR1 as SGHTA and CDR2 as FQGTGA. V was cut by 4 bases and J by 0 bases, with 12 bases left in between. CDR3 length: 15 residues. The CDR3 region has the DNA TGTGCCAGCAGCTACCTGCCCGGTAACCAAGAGACCCAGTACTTC. Protein sequence: CASSYLPGNQETQYF.

This chain uses TRBV5-4 with TRBJ2-7; D ambiguous. This CDR3 is built from 16 residues. Germline values: CDR1 SGHNT, CDR2 YYREEE (reference sequence). The germline V and J ends were trimmed by 0 bases and 6 bases, with 19 bases remaining between them. The CDR3 DNA reads as TGTGCCAGCAGCTTGGATGGCCCTCTCGGCATACGCGAGCAGTACTTC. It is translated as CASSLDGPLGIREQYF.

The J gene is TRBJ2-1, the V gene TRBV28; 10 positions agree with TRBD2. This CDR3 is 15 amino acids long. The junction had 10 bases not matched to a gene; V was cut back by 11 bases and J by 3 bases. Germline values: CDR1 MDHEN, CDR2 SYDVKM. The CDR3 DNA is TGTGCCTTGGGGATAGCGGGGGGTCTCTACAATGAGCAGTTCTTC. Translated: CALGIAGGLYNEQFF.

This clone was detected only once. The chain has TRBV4-3 and TRBJ1-4, with no clear D. The CDR3 loop spans 15 amino acids. Trimming removed 1 base from V and 2 bases from J, with 8 bases in between. In germline, CDR1 is LGHNA, CDR2 YSLEER. The CDR3 nucleotides read TGCGCCAGCAGCCAAGGTTTCGTCACTAATGAAAAACTGTTTTTT. This codes for CASSQGFVTNEKLFF.

The CDR3 DNA sequence: TGTGCCAGCAGCTCCCCCCGGGGCATCCACGAGCAGTACTTC. Its translation is CASSSPRGIHEQYF. The rearrangement joins TRBV11-2 to TRBJ2-7; D may correspond to TRBD1 or TRBD2 (5 bases each). The CDR3 spans 14 residues. CDR1 is SGHAT, CDR2 FQNNGV, per germline. V was clipped by 4 bases and J by 5 bases, with 15 bases between them. The whole variable domain, remainder taken from reference TRBV11-2 and TRBJ2-7, is EAGVAQSPRYKIIEKRQSVAFWCNPISGHATLYWYQQILGQGPKLLIQFQNNGVVDDSQLPKDRFSAERLKGVDSTLKIQPAKLEDSAVYLCASSSPRGIHEQYFGPGTRLTVT.

V usage is TRBV4-3 and J usage is TRBJ2-3, with 8 positions matching TRBD2. V dropped 2 bases and J dropped 4; count of bases not matched to a gene: 11. Looked up from germline, CDR1 is LGHNA and CDR2 is YSLEER. CDR3 length: 17 amino acids. The CDR3 DNA follows: TGCGCCAGCAGCCAATCCGGTTCAGCGGGGGCCGCAGATACGCAGTATTTT. This codes for CASSQSGSAGAADTQYF.

This sequence joins TRBV5-1 and TRBJ1-6; no reliable D call. Germline lookup yields CDR1 SGHRS and CDR2 YFSETQ. V was shortened by 1 base and J by 7 bases, with 9 bases between the two germline ends. The CDR3 contains 14 residues. Here the CDR3 reads CASSLNQGNSPLHF. Written as DNA, the CDR3 is TGCGCCAGCAGCTTGAATCAAGGGAATTCACCCCTCCACTTT.

Here the CDR3 DNA reads TGTGCCAGCAGCACACTAGCGGGGGGCCGGCGGAACATTCAGTACTTC. This sequence encodes CASSTLAGGRRNIQYF. This chain joins TRBV7-8 and TRBJ2-4, with 12 bases fitting TRBD2. Germline V gene data show CDR1 as SGHVS and CDR2 as FQNEAQ. The V segment lost 5 bases and the J segment 7 bases; nucleotides outside the gene matches: 9. The CDR3 loop spans 16 amino acids.

The chain employs TRBV19 and TRBJ2-2; 9 bases match TRBD1. Germline CDR1 LNHDA, CDR2 SQIVND (reference sequence). This CDR3 has 14 residues. The V and J ends lost 7 bases and 8 bases, in that order; junction bases with no gene match: 8. The CDR3 sequence is CASTPGQGSGELFF. In DNA form, the CDR3 reads TGTGCCAGTACCCCGGGACAGGGATCTGGGGAGCTGTTTTTT.

The V gene is TRBV3-1 (or the pseudogene TRBV3-2), the J gene TRBJ2-1; D is possibly TRBD2 (5 bases). The CDR3 has 13 residues. V lost 2 bases and J lost 7, with 9 bases in between. The germline CDR1 and CDR2 sequences are LGHDT and YNNKEL (reference sequence). The chain's CDR3 is CASSQSPGNEQFF. In DNA form, the CDR3 reads TGTGCCAGCAGCCAATCGCCGGGGAATGAGCAGTTCTTC.

In its sample, this clone was seen once. This chain links TRBV18 with TRBJ2-4; the match to TRBD2 covers 9 bases. Trimming removed 3 bases from V and 8 bases from J; junction bases left unmatched: 5. The CDR3 spans 14 residues. Germline V gene sequence: CDR1 KGHSH, CDR2 LQKENI. CDR3 nucleotides: TGTGCCAGCTCACCCCGCGGGGGGGGCGACATTCAGTACTTC. It yields the protein CASSPRGGGDIQYF.

The chain combines TRBV11-2 with TRBJ1-5; D unclear. The CDR3 runs to 14 residues. Germline CDR1 and CDR2: SGHAT and FQNNGV. Trimming took 0 bases from V and 2 from J, leaving 5 bases between them. The CDR3 DNA is TGTGCCAGCAGCTTAGACCAGGGCAATCAGCCCCAGCATTTT. Protein product: CASSLDQGNQPQHF. Together with reference TRBV11-2 and TRBJ1-5, the CDR3 gives the full variable domain: EAGVAQSPRYKIIEKRQSVAFWCNPISGHATLYWYQQILGQGPKLLIQFQNNGVVDDSQLPKDRFSAERLKGVDSTLKIQPAKLEDSAVYLCASSLDQGNQPQHFGDGTRLSIL.

The chain is built from TRBV7-2 and TRBJ1-6; 8 nucleotides match TRBD1. Germline CDR1 reads SGHTA; CDR2 reads FQGNSA. V gave up 6 bases and J gave up 10 bases; unmatched junction bases: 8. The CDR3 has 14 residues. CDR3 in DNA: TGTGCCAGCAGAGGACAGGGTTTAGGATCACCCCTCCACTTT. This gives the protein CASRGQGLGSPLHF.

The rearrangement links TRBV5-4 to TRBJ2-7; 9 nucleotides agree with TRBD1. The germline gives CDR1 SGHNT, CDR2 YYREEE (reference sequence). CDR3 length: 14 amino acids. After removal of 4 bases from V and 7 bases from J, the junction contained 9 bases not matched to a gene. The CDR3 loop is CASSLGTGREEQYF. The CDR3 bases are TGTGCCAGCAGCCTTGGGACAGGGCGCGAGGAGCAGTACTTC.

CDR3 in DNA: TGTGCCGCGGGGTGGGCAGAGCAGTTCTTC. It is translated as CAAGWAEQFF. The chain uses TRBV27 and TRBJ2-1; a possible D gene is TRBD2 (6 bases). The V gene lost 11 bases and the J gene lost 10 bases, with 12 bases spanning the gap. The CDR3 runs to 10 residues. In germline, CDR1 is MNHEY, CDR2 SMNVEV (reference sequence).

The chain is built from TRBV30 and TRBJ2-7, with D perhaps given as TRBD1 or TRBD2 (5 bases each). The CDR3 runs to 15 residues. Germline V lookup: CDR1 GTSNPN, CDR2 SVGIG (reference sequence). V lost 0 bases, J lost 10 bases, and 22 bases lay in between. As DNA, the CDR3 is TGTGCCTGGAGTGTACCGGGGCGTGGACTCGGAGGCCAGTACTTC. Its protein is CAWSVPGRGLGGQYF.